This TCR beta chain was retrieved from a study of T cell clones after liver transplantation. Overall study context: A pre-transplant mixed lymphocyte reaction with TCRbeta sequencing defined graft-donor-reactive clones followed in post-transplant blood.

Unstimulated PBMCs were sorted into CD3+CD4+ and CD3+CD8+ populations. Trimming shortened V by 4 bases and J by 4 bases, and 9 bases separated the two germline ends. In germline, CDR1 is SGHRS, CDR2 YFSETQ. The CDR3 runs 13 residues. Here immunoSEQ multiplex PCR was the method, and the copy in TCRdb shows in-frame clones only, minus some. The data contain about 74,000 clones, approximately 80% of them singletons. This TCR was recovered from a human donor who received a liver transplant. The J gene is TRBJ1-3, the V gene TRBV5-1; D not certain. Sequencing was performed on CD4+ T cells from blood, taken before liver transplant. Written as DNA, the CDR3 is TGCGCCAGCAGCCAGGCAGAGGGAAACACCATATATTTT. This sequence encodes CASSQAEGNTIYF.